The clone carrying this T cell receptor beta chain was picked up a small number of times. What it recognizes is unknown. Generated by immunoSEQ multiplex PCR, the TCRdb table keeps only in-frame clones and is missing some. The sample includes around 100,000 clones, roughly 70% of them seen just once. The data were taken from a study of fetal regulatory T cell absence and autoimmunity. On the study more broadly: The IPEX patients lacked clinical diabetes but had exocrine pancreas autoimmunity. Study findings and constraints: Pancreas and cord blood did not differ much in TRB family usage. Compared with cord blood, pancreas showed oligoclonal TCR enrichment, some clones over 100-fold.

Trimming pared 4 bases from V and 4 bases from J, leaving 4 bases between. The CDR3 sequence is 12 residues long. The germline V gene encodes CDR1 SNHLY and CDR2 FYNNEI. Material for sequencing was pancreas tissue. The chain uses TRBV2 and TRBJ2-2; D is unresolved. The clonotype comes from a male donor with IPEX syndrome. DNA of the CDR3: TGTGCCAGCAGTGTGTTCACCGGGGAGCTGTTTTTT. Translation: CASSVFTGELFF.